Presented here are 10 T cell receptor beta chains from one specimen sequenced in a study of CD8+ T cells in alopecia areata. cDNA prepared by RNA extraction and subsequent reverse transcription served as the template for sequencing. Libraries were prepared by immunoSEQ multiplex PCR; TCRdb keeps only in-frame clonotypes and omits some of them. The table lists about 250,000 clones, around two thirds of them singletons. The material sequenced was CD4+ T cells sorted from blood, taken at week 0. Receptors were obtained from a human donor with alopecia areata.

This chain uses TRBV30 with TRBJ2-7; TRBD1 or TRBD2 may be the D gene (5 bases each). Trimming took off 5 bases at V and 1 base at J, with 9 bases between the two ends. Germline V gene data show CDR1 as GTSNPN and CDR2 as SVGIG (reference sequence). The CDR3 runs to 12 residues. This chain's CDR3 is CAWGGRSYEQYF. In DNA form, the CDR3 reads TGTGCCTGGGGGGGTAGATCCTACGAGCAGTACTTC.

The J gene is TRBJ1-6, the V gene TRBV7-2; D ambiguous. Trimming took off 5 bases at V and 8 bases at J, with 16 bases between the two ends. The CDR3 consists of 15 residues. CDR1 and CDR2 (germline): SGHTA, FQGNSA. CDR3 protein: CASSPQVASDSPLHF. Written as DNA, the CDR3 is TGTGCCAGCAGCCCGCAGGTCGCTTCGGATTCACCCCTCCACTTT. The entire variable domain, with the rest obtained from reference TRBV7-2 and TRBJ1-6, is as follows: GAGVSQSPSNKVTEKGKDVELRCDPISGHTALYWYRQSLGQGLEFLIYFQGNSAPDKSGLPSDRFSAERTGGSVSTLTIQRTQQEDSAVYLCASSPQVASDSPLHFGNGTRLTVT.

This clone was counted only a few times. Other DNA sequences of this sample code for an identical CDR3. CDR3 in amino acids: CASSLQETQYF. The CDR3 bases are TGTGCCAGCAGCTTACAAGAGACCCAGTACTTC. This chain joins TRBV7-9 and TRBJ2-5; no clear D. V gave up 2 bases and J gave up 2 bases, with 0 bases separating them. There are 11 residues in the CDR3. Germline CDR1 and CDR2: SEHNR and FQNEAQ (reference sequence).

The V and J genes are TRBV2 and TRBJ2-5; 10 bases are shared with TRBD1. Germline-derived CDR1 and CDR2 are SNHLY and FYNNEI. J gave up 5 bases and V 6 bases, and 9 bases lay outside the gene matches. CDR3 length: 15 residues. CDR3 bases: TGTGCCAGCAGGAACCGGGACAGGGGTGAGGAGACCCAGTACTTC. This gives the protein CASRNRDRGEETQYF.

The chain uses TRBV29-1 and TRBJ2-5; D remains ambiguous. Germline V gene data show CDR1 as SQVTM and CDR2 as ANQGSEA. This CDR3 is built from 12 residues. Deletions cut 6 bases from V and 5 bases from J, with 13 bases between. The CDR3 nucleotides are TGCAGCGTCTCAAAGTTGATCGAGACCCAGTACTTC. It specifies CSVSKLIETQYF.

This clone has more than one count but fewer than ten. This chain uses TRBV10-3 with TRBJ1-2, with unresolved D. Germline V gene lookup returns CDR1 ENHRY and CDR2 SYGVKD. CDR3 length: 14 residues. V was pared by 5 bases and J by 4 bases, with 14 bases between. The CDR3 nucleotides read TGTGCCATCAGTATCAGTCCGGATATCTATGGCTACACCTTC. It is translated as CAISISPDIYGYTF.

This clone occurred a few times. The V call is TRBV7-2, the J call TRBJ1-4, with TRBD1 matching 7 bases. Germline lookup yields CDR1 SGHTA and CDR2 FQGNSA. Germline trimming cut 5 bases from V and 7 bases from J; bases unmatched to any gene: 4. The CDR3 has 13 residues. The CDR3 DNA follows: TGTGCCAGCAGCCTATACAGGGGTGAAAAACTGTTTTTT. Translated, it gives CASSLYRGEKLFF.

On this clone: The germline gene is not matched at one end of the junction; a read error may be the cause. The CDR3 here is CASSMGRSGAPFDF. The CDR3 bases are TGTGCCAGCAGCATGGGAAGGAGCGGGGCCCCTTTCGACTTT. The gene calls are TRBV5-6 and TRBJ2-3; 7 bases are shared with TRBD2. CDR1 is SGHDT and CDR2 is YYEEEE in the germline V gene. CDR3 length: 14 residues.

The V gene is TRBV18, the J gene TRBJ1-1; tentative D call: TRBD1 (5 bases). The CDR3 is made up of 16 amino acids. Germline values: CDR1 KGHSH, CDR2 LQKENI. Trimming pared 2 bases from V and 3 bases from J, leaving 16 bases between. As DNA, the CDR3 is TGTGCCAGCTCACCAAATCTGGGGCGTTTGGACACTGAAGCTTTCTTT. Translated: CASSPNLGRLDTEAFF.

The chain is built from TRBV2 and TRBJ2-1, with D perhaps TRBD1 (6 bases). Trimming pared 4 bases from V and 2 bases from J, leaving 15 bases between. Germline CDR1 is SNHLY and CDR2 is FYNNEI. This CDR3 spans 16 amino acids. The CDR3 region is CASSVLVQGPYNEQFF. CDR3 coding DNA: TGTGCCAGCAGTGTTTTAGTACAGGGTCCCTACAATGAGCAGTTCTTC.